The clone carrying this T cell receptor (beta chain) was counted once. The antigen remains unidentified. The data belong to a study of cytomegalovirus exposure and HLA in healthy donors. Use of 60 Vbeta and 13 Jbeta primers characterized the PCR. In the original workflow: The count from a later analysis was 60 million to 85 million unique TCR beta chains, around 10 million of them shared. The repertoire was sequenced with immunoSEQ multiplex PCR; TCRdb's copy has only in-frame clones and lacks some. The DNA was the basis for D and trimming; V, J and clone size are from that table. The data show 160,000 or so clones, 78% seen once. This CDR3 has 17 amino acids. Study-wide results and caveats: Beyond CMV serostatus, there was no information to go on about immune exposure.

The sequenced sample was PBMCs. This chain connects TRBV1 to TRBJ1-2; the DNA was not compared with TRBD1, the D call given in the table. TRBV1 is assigned pseudogene status. The receptor comes from a male donor in good health and CMV-seronegative. This chain's CDR3 is CTSSQDRRTGEDYGYTF. The CDR3, as DNA: TGCACCAGCAGCCAAGATCGAAGGACAGGGGAGGACTATGGCTACACCTTC.